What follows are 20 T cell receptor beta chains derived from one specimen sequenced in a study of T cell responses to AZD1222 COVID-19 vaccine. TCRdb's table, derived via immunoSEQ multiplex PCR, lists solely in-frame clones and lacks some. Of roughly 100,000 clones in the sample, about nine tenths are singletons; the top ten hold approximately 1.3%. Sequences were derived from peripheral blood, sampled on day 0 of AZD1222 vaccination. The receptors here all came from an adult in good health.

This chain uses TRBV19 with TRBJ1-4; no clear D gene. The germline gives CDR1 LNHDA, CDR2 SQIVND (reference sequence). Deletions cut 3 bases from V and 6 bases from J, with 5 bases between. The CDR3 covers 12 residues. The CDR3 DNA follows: TGTGCCAGTAGTATTCCTGATGAAAAACTGTTTTTT. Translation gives CASSIPDEKLFF.

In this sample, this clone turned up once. This CDR3 reads CASSLRQGYTF. The CDR3 DNA is TGTGCCAGCAGTTTACGCCAGGGCTACACCTTC. This chain links TRBV12-3 or TRBV12-4 with TRBJ1-2; D is undetermined. This CDR3 region has 11 residues. The V gene lost 2 bases and the J gene lost 8 bases, with 6 bases spanning the gap.

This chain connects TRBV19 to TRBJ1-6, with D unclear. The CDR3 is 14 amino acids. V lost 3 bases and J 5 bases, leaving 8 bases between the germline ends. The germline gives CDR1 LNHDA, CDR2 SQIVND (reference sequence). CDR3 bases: TGTGCCAGTAGTATTCCTCACGATAATTCACCCCTCCACTTT. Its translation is CASSIPHDNSPLHF.

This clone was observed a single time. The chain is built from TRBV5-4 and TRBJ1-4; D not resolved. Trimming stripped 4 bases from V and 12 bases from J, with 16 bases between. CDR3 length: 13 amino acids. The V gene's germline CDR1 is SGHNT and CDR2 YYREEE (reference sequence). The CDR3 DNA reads TGTGCCAGCAGCGTGTGGGCCCGAGCGCAACTGTTTTTT. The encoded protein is CASSVWARAQLFF.

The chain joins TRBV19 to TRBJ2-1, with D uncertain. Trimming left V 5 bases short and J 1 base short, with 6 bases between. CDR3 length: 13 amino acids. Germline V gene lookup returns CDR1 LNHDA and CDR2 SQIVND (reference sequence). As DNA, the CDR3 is TGTGCCAGTAGTCTCGGGTCCTACAATGAGCAGTTCTTC. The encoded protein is CASSLGSYNEQFF.

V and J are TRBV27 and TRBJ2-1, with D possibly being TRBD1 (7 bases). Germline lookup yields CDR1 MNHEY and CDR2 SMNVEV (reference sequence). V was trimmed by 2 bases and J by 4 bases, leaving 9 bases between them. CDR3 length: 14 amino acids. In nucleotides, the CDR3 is TGTGCCAGCAGTTTACAGGGGGGTTACAATGAGCAGTTCTTC. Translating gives CASSLQGGYNEQFF.

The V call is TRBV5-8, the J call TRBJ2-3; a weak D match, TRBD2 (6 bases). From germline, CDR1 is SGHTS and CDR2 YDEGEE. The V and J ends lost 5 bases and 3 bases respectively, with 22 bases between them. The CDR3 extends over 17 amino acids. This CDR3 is CASSPEWSFGRTDTQYF. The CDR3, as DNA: TGTGCCAGCAGTCCGGAGTGGTCGTTTGGGAGGACAGATACGCAGTATTTT.

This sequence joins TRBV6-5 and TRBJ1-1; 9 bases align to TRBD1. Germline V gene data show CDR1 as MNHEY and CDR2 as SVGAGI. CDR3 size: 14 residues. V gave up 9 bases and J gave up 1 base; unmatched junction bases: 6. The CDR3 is CASTGGFPNTEAFF. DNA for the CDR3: TGTGCCAGTACAGGGGGCTTTCCGAACACTGAAGCTTTCTTT.

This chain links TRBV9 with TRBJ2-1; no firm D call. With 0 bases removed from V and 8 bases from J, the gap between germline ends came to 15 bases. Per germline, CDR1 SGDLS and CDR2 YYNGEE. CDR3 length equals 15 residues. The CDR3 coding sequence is TGTGCCAGCAGCGTAGAGGCTCCCCCCGGGTATGAGCAGTTCTTC. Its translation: CASSVEAPPGYEQFF.

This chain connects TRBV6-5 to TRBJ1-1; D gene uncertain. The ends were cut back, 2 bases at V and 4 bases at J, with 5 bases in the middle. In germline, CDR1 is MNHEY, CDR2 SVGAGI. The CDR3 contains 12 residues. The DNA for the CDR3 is TGTGCCAGCAGTTACGGAAGCACTGAAGCTTTCTTT. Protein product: CASSYGSTEAFF.

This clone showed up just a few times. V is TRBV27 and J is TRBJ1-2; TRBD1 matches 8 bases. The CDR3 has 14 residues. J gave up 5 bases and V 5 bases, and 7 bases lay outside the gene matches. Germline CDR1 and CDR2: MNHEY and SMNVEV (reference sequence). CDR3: CASSPQGARYGYTF. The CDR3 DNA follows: TGTGCCAGCAGTCCTCAGGGGGCGAGGTATGGCTACACCTTC.

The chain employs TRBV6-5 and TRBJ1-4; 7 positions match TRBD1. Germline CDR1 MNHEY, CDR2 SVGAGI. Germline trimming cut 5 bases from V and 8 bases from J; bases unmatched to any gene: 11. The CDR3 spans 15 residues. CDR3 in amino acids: CASSPRDSSGEKLFF. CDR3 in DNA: TGTGCCAGCAGTCCAAGGGACAGCTCCGGCGAAAAACTGTTTTTT.

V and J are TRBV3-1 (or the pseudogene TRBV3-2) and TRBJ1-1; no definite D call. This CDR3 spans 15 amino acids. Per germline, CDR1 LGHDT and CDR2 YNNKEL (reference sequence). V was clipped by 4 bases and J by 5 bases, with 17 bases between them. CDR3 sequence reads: CASSPHEEMGTEAFF. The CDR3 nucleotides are TGTGCCAGCAGCCCCCACGAGGAAATGGGTACTGAAGCTTTCTTT.

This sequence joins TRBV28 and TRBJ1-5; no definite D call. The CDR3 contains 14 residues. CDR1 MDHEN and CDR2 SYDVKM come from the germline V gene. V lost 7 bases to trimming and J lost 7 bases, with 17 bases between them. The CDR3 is CASTLRMVPQPQHF. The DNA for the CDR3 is TGTGCCAGCACCCTGAGAATGGTGCCCCAGCCCCAGCATTTT.

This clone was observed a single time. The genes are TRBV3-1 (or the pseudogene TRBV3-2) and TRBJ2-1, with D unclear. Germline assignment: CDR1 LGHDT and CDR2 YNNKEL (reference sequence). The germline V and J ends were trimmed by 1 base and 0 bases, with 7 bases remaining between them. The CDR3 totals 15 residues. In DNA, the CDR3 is TGTGCCAGCAGCCAAGTGAGGCACTCCTACAATGAGCAGTTCTTC. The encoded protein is CASSQVRHSYNEQFF.

CDR3 loop: CASSPEPGLGSPLHF. The CDR3 DNA reads TGCGCCAGCAGCCCCGAACCAGGGTTGGGTTCACCCCTCCACTTT. The V and J genes are TRBV5-1 and TRBJ1-6, with TRBD1 as a possible D gene (5 bases). The CDR3 is 15 amino acids. V lost 4 bases and J 9 bases, leaving 17 bases between the germline ends. Germline-derived CDR1 and CDR2 are SGHRS and YFSETQ.

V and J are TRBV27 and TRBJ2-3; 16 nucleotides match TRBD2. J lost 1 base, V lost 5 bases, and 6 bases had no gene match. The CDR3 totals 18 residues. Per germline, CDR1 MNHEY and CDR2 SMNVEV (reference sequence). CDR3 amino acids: CASSPGLAGGLGTDTQYF. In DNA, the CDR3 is TGTGCCAGCAGTCCGGGACTAGCGGGGGGGCTGGGCACAGATACGCAGTATTTT.

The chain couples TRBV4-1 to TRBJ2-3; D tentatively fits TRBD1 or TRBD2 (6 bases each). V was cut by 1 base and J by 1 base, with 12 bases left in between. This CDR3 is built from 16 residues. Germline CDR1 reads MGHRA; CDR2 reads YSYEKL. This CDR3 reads CASSQGRGGRTDTQYF. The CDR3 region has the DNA TGCGCCAGCAGCCAAGGAAGAGGGGGGCGCACAGATACGCAGTATTTT.

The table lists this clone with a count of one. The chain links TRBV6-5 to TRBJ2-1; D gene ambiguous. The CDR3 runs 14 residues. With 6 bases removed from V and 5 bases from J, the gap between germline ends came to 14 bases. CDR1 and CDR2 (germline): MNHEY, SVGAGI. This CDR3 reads CASSPDVPDNEQFF. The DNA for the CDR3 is TGTGCCAGCAGCCCGGACGTTCCCGACAATGAGCAGTTCTTC.

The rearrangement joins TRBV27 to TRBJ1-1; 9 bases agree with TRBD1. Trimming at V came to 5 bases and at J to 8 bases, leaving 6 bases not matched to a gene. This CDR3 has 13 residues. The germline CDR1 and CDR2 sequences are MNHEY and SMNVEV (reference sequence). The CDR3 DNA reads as TGTGCCAGCAGTAGAACCGGGACAGGGGAAGCTTTCTTT. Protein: CASSRTGTGEAFF.